This T cell receptor beta chain was recorded in a study of blood T cell repertoires in COVID-19. In the study overall: Samples came from the United States, Italy and Spain, spanning acute and convalescent COVID-19.

Ages ranged from roughly 18 to 100 years, with residence in 24 US areas. TCRdb keeps only in-frame clones here, not all; method: immunoSEQ multiplex PCR. The repertoire holds fewer than 250,000 clones, with roughly 90% as singletons. CDR1 and CDR2 from the germline V gene are MNHEY and SMNVEV (reference sequence). With V trimmed by 4 bases and J by 5 bases, 11 bases remained unmatched. This CDR3 comprises 16 residues. Sequenced sample: PBMCs or T cells enriched from blood (not recorded which). The chain combines TRBV27 with TRBJ2-5; 9 bases match TRBD2. This receptor was obtained from a woman aged 18-29 years who had recovered from COVID-19. The CDR3 here is CASSSSVRLAGETQYF. The CDR3 DNA reads TGTGCCAGCAGTTCCTCCGTGAGGCTAGCGGGGGAGACCCAGTACTTC.